The TCR beta chain described here comes from a study of monozygotic twins with cystic fibrosis. Study results and caveats: Monozygotic CF twin pairs shared significantly more nucleotide-identical clonotypes than unrelated CF individuals did. The repertoire was suggested to be naive-dominated, clonality median around 0.01.

As to this clone: Its antigen is unidentified.

Data came from immunoSEQ multiplex PCR; TCRdb stores just in-frame clones and leaves some out. The sample lists about 30,000 clones; around four fifths were seen once. Germline CDR1 reads MNHNY; CDR2 reads SVGAGI (reference sequence). This CDR3 has 15 residues. J lost 5 bases, V lost 5 bases, and 8 bases had no gene match. The chain has TRBV6-6 and TRBJ2-3; the match to TRBD1 covers 9 bases. This receptor was obtained from a girl aged 2 to 9 with cystic fibrosis. The sample was blood. This chain's CDR3 is CASSRRGQGKDTQYF. The CDR3 nucleotides read TGTGCCAGCAGTCGAAGGGGACAGGGTAAAGATACGCAGTATTTT.